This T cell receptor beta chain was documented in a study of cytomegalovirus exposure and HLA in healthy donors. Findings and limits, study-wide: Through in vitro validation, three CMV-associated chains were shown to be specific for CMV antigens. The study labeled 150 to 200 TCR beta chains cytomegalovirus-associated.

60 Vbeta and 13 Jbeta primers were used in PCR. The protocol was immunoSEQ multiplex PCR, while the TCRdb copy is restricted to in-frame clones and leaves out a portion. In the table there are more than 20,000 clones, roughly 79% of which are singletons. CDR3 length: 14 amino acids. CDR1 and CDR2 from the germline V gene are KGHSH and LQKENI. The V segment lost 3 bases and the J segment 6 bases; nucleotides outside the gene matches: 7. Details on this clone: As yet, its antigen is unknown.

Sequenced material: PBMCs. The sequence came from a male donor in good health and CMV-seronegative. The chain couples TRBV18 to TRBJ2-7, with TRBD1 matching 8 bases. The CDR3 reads CASSPGQGAGEQYF. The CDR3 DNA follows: TGTGCCAGCTCACCCGGGCAGGGGGCTGGCGAGCAGTACTTC.